In its sample, the clone carrying this TCR beta chain was seen a few times. The antigen is not known. Quantitative 5'-RACE was performed with molecular barcodes, and it yielded the TCR beta libraries. TCRdb reprocessed the 5' RACE reads with MiXCR, giving one entry per CDR3 protein. The table shows some 100,000 distinct CDR3 sequences, with 9% occurring only once. This sample was taken from a study of CD8 T cells in ankylosing spondylitis. Study-wide points: The authors found the disease-linked clones to be CD8+ and relatively rare in peripheral blood. About 8 highly homologous variants made up a TCR beta motif that seemed to typify ankylosing spondylitis blood. Enrichment of disease-linked clones was reportedly significant in matched ankylosing spondylitis synovial fluid. A subset of motif variants has previously been described in the synovial fluid and blood of reactive arthritis.

Trimming pared 1 base from V and 4 bases from J, leaving 14 bases between. From germline, CDR1 is SGHRS and CDR2 YFSETQ. The length of the CDR3 is 15 residues. The sample was blood, either unsorted or a sorted T cell fraction (not recorded which). The genes are TRBV5-1 and TRBJ1-2; D not certain. The receptor was isolated from a male donor with ankylosing spondylitis. For the CDR3, the DNA is TGCGCCAGCAGCTTGATCTACAGCTCAGGCTATGGCTACACCTTC. The encoded protein is CASSLIYSSGYGYTF.